These 6 T cell receptor beta chains came from one sample sequenced in a study of blood T cell repertoires in COVID-19. Method: immunoSEQ multiplex PCR; TCRdb's copy keeps in-frame clones and lacks some. This repertoire shows 100,000 to 150,000 clones, 80% to 90% found once; its top ten account for 0.7% to 0.9%. Sequencing was done on a sample of peripheral blood. Receptors were obtained from a woman in her forties or fifties with active or convalescent COVID-19.

This chain uses TRBV21-1 with TRBJ1-6; the table's TRBD1 call for D was not verified on the DNA. TRBV21-1 is marked as a pseudogene. The CDR3 is 17 amino acids. The CDR3 nucleotides read TGTGCCAGCAGCAGACACAGGGGTTTAAGTATTAATTCACCCCTCCACTTT. Amino acids: CASSRHRGLSINSPLHF.

The chain combines TRBV7-9 with TRBJ2-5, with 7 nucleotides matching TRBD1. Trimming cost V 5 bases and J 4 bases; bases outside gene matches: 7. The length of the CDR3 is 14 residues. Per the germline V gene, CDR1 is SEHNR and CDR2 is FQNEAQ (reference sequence). This chain's CDR3 is CASSPGQSRETQYF. Here the CDR3 DNA reads TGTGCCAGCAGCCCGGGACAGTCGAGAGAGACCCAGTACTTC.

V and J are TRBV2 and TRBJ2-1; 7 bases match TRBD1. The CDR3 consists of 13 residues. V trimming: 4 bases; J trimming: 9 bases; junction bases outside the gene matches: 6. CDR1 and CDR2 from the germline V gene are SNHLY and FYNNEI. CDR3 coding DNA: TGTGCCAGCAGTGCGGGACAGCCTAGTGAGCAGTTCTTC. Amino acids: CASSAGQPSEQFF.

The chain employs TRBV5-1 and TRBJ2-1, with TRBD2 matching over 7 bases. Per the germline V gene, CDR1 is SGHRS and CDR2 is YFSETQ. The ends lost 0 bases at V and 6 bases at J; junction bases unmatched: 6. The CDR3 runs to 15 residues. CDR3: CASSLGGSGRNEQFF. CDR3 bases: TGCGCCAGCAGCTTGGGCGGGAGTGGCCGCAATGAGCAGTTCTTC.

The gene calls are TRBV24-1 and TRBJ2-2; 7 bases are a match to TRBD1. J gave up 0 bases and V 0 bases, and 0 bases lay outside the gene matches. CDR1 and CDR2 (germline): KGHDR, SFDVKD. The CDR3 runs 16 residues. The CDR3 here is CATSDLTGANTGELFF. Written as DNA, the CDR3 is TGTGCCACCAGTGATTTGACAGGGGCGAACACCGGGGAGCTGTTTTTT.

The chain carries TRBV28 and TRBJ1-3; 7 bases agree with TRBD1. Germline V gene data show CDR1 as MDHEN and CDR2 as SYDVKM. This CDR3 contains 15 residues. The trim removed 6 bases at V and 0 bases at J, leaving 5 bases unmatched. This chain's CDR3 is CASSGTAYSGNTIYF. Here the CDR3 DNA reads TGTGCCAGCAGCGGGACAGCATACTCTGGAAACACCATATATTTT.